What follows are 21 T cell receptor beta chains derived from one specimen sequenced in a study of metastatic and nonmetastatic thyroid tumors. No treatment of any kind had been given to any patient before thyroid surgery. With MiXCR, TCRdb called clones anew from the PCR reads. Here the sample spans over 55,000 clones, almost 30% being singletons. The specimen sequenced was blood. All receptors come from a female donor with papillary thyroid cancer or a benign thyroid nodule (not recorded which). Some clones in this sample may be carry-over from other donors' samples.

This clone came up many times. The genes are TRBV20-1 and TRBJ2-2; 7 bases are a match to TRBD2. The ends lost 3 bases at V and 4 bases at J; junction bases unmatched: 8. Per germline, CDR1 DFQATT and CDR2 SNEGSKA (reference sequence). The CDR3 totals 15 residues. The CDR3 DNA reads TGCAGTGCTAGGGACCTAGCGGCAACCACCGGGGAGCTGTTTTTT. It yields the protein CSARDLAATTGELFF.

This clone was seen only a few times. The rearrangement uses TRBV12-3 or TRBV12-4 and TRBJ1-4, with 7 nucleotides matching TRBD1. CDR3 length: 15 amino acids. J lost 0 bases, V lost 7 bases, and 5 bases had no gene match. The CDR3 spells CASTRDSSTNEKLFF. CDR3 sequence (DNA): TGTGCCAGCACCCGGGACAGTTCAACTAATGAAAAACTGTTTTTT.

This clone appeared a few times. The chain recombines TRBV6-1 with TRBJ2-5; D is uncertain. The CDR3 consists of 15 residues. The V gene's germline CDR1 is MNHNS and CDR2 SASEGT. The germline V and J ends were trimmed by 4 bases and 1 base, with 13 bases remaining between them. The CDR3 spells CASSVGQDVQETQYF. CDR3 nucleotides: TGTGCCAGCAGTGTAGGGCAGGACGTCCAAGAGACCCAGTACTTC.

This clone was picked up one time. The chain joins TRBV9 to TRBJ2-7; D may match TRBD1 or TRBD2 (5 bases each). The V gene lost 3 bases and the J gene lost 3 bases, with 19 bases spanning the gap. CDR1 and CDR2 (germline): SGDLS, YYNGEE. The CDR3 is 16 amino acids. The CDR3 region has the DNA TGTGCCAGCAGCGATGGGGTGGGGCTAGCAGTCTACGAGCAGTACTTC. Translated: CASSDGVGLAVYEQYF.

This clone was seen a handful of times. The chain has TRBV6-1 and TRBJ2-1; no definite D call. The V and J ends lost 7 bases and 8 bases respectively, with 15 bases between them. The CDR3 extends over 13 amino acids. Germline V lookup: CDR1 MNHNS, CDR2 SASEGT. CDR3 nucleotides: TGTGCCAGCATACCGGACCTGCCGGATGAGCAGTTCTTC. Translating it yields CASIPDLPDEQFF.

This clone has ten or more counts. It may be a read error: a sequence one base away is much more abundant. The CDR3 DNA reads as TGTGCCAGCAGTTATTACAGGGGTGCTGAAGCTTCCTTT. Protein product: CASSYYRGAEASF. The rearrangement links TRBV7-2 to TRBJ1-1; TRBD1 matches at 7 bases. This CDR3 spans 13 amino acids. Looked up from germline, CDR1 is SGHTA and CDR2 is FQGNSA.

A few counts support this clone. This chain connects TRBV10-3 to TRBJ2-7; no clear D. The CDR3 sequence is 13 residues long. V was shortened by 6 bases and J by 0 bases, with 9 bases between the two germline ends. Germline V CDR1 and CDR2: ENHRY, SYGVKD. The CDR3 DNA reads as TGTGCCATCAGGGAATCTAGCTCCTACGAGCAGTACTTC. This sequence encodes CAIRESSSYEQYF.

The chain recombines TRBV11-2 with TRBJ1-2; TRBD1 agrees at 7 bases. In germline, CDR1 is SGHAT, CDR2 FQNNGV. The V segment lost 4 bases and the J segment 5 bases; nucleotides outside the gene matches: 13. The CDR3 runs 16 residues. This CDR3 reads CASSSLRGTGNYGYTF. The CDR3 DNA sequence: TGTGCCAGCAGCTCACTCAGGGGGACGGGGAATTATGGCTACACCTTC.

This clone has a count of ten or more. This rearrangement joins TRBV19 to TRBJ1-2, with a weak D call TRBD1 (5 bases). CDR3 length equals 18 residues. The germline CDR1 and CDR2 sequences are LNHDA and SQIVND (reference sequence). Trimming took 5 bases from V and 2 from J, leaving 24 bases between them. CDR3 amino acids: CASSHMTLRGPSNYGYTF. The CDR3, as DNA: TGTGCCAGTAGTCATATGACACTTAGGGGACCTTCCAACTATGGCTACACCTTC.

The chain is built from TRBV7-2 and TRBJ2-3; 10 bases line up with TRBD2. The CDR3 length is 13 residues. CDR1 SGHTA and CDR2 FQGNSA come from the germline V gene. V lost 5 bases to trimming and J lost 6 bases; unmatched junction nucleotides: 2. CDR3 amino acids: CASSQTSGDTQYF. CDR3 coding DNA: TGTGCCAGCAGCCAGACTAGCGGGGATACGCAGTATTTT.

This clone was seen once. The chain joins TRBV7-3 to TRBJ1-2, with D possibly being TRBD1 (5 bases). This CDR3 has 18 amino acids. Germline V gene lookup returns CDR1 SGHTA and CDR2 FQGTGA. Trimming took 1 base from V and 4 from J, leaving 22 bases between them. Here the CDR3 DNA reads TGTGCCAGCAGCTTAAATAATCCCCCCCGGGACGGGCCCTATGGCTACACCTTC. Translated, it gives CASSLNNPPRDGPYGYTF.

This clone was picked up many times. V is TRBV20-1 and J is TRBJ2-5, with a possible D match to TRBD2 (6 bases). The CDR3 sequence is 13 residues long. V lost 5 bases and J 6 bases, leaving 16 bases between the germline ends. The germline V gene has CDR1 DFQATT and CDR2 SNEGSKA (reference sequence). The CDR3 region is CSAPRGGPKTQYF. The CDR3 DNA follows: TGCAGTGCTCCCCGAGGAGGGCCCAAGACCCAGTACTTC.

This chain connects TRBV19 to TRBJ2-3, with 12 bases aligning to TRBD2. CDR1 is LNHDA, CDR2 SQIVND, per germline (reference sequence). V lost 5 bases, J lost 10 bases, and 4 bases stayed unmatched. The length of the CDR3 is 13 residues. The CDR3 loop is CASSAGTSGSQYF. The CDR3 DNA reads TGTGCCAGTAGTGCCGGGACTAGCGGGTCGCAGTATTTT.

This clone was counted a few times. The V and J genes are TRBV11-2 and TRBJ2-7; D is unresolved. The germline CDR1 and CDR2 sequences are SGHAT and FQNNGV. The CDR3 extends over 15 amino acids. V lost 4 bases to trimming and J lost 0 bases, with 13 bases between them. The CDR3 here is CASSSGAASSYEQYF. The CDR3 nucleotides read TGTGCCAGCAGCTCAGGAGCAGCCAGCTCCTACGAGCAGTACTTC.

This chain links TRBV5-1 with TRBJ2-7; 8 bases agree with TRBD2. The CDR3 spans 14 residues. V dropped 0 bases and J dropped 3; count of bases not matched to a gene: 2. The germline gives CDR1 SGHRS, CDR2 YFSETQ. CDR3 sequence reads: CASSLERELYEQYF. The CDR3 DNA is TGCGCCAGCAGCTTGGAGCGGGAGCTCTACGAGCAGTACTTC.

This clone was observed a few times. V gene TRBV9 combines with J gene TRBJ1-1; D may be TRBD1 (6 bases). The CDR3 loop spans 13 amino acids. Germline CDR1 and CDR2: SGDLS and YYNGEE. Trimming cost V 4 bases and J 6 bases, with 13 bases left between them. CDR3 amino acids: CASSRDTRSEAFF. CDR3 in DNA: TGTGCCAGCAGCCGGGACACAAGATCTGAAGCTTTCTTT. Variable domain in full (rest from reference TRBV9 and TRBJ1-1): DSGVTQTPKHLITATGQRVTLRCSPRSGDLSVYWYQQSLDQGLQFLIQYYNGEERAKGNILERFSAQQFPDLHSELNLSSLELGDSALYFCASSRDTRSEAFFGQGTRLTVV.

The chain couples TRBV7-2 to TRBJ2-7; 7 nucleotides match TRBD2. V trimming: 5 bases; J trimming: 0 bases; junction bases outside the gene matches: 4. Per germline, CDR1 SGHTA and CDR2 FQGNSA. The CDR3 has 14 residues. The CDR3 here is CASSPRTSSYEQYF. CDR3 DNA: TGTGCCAGCAGCCCGCGGACTAGCTCCTACGAGCAGTACTTC.

V is TRBV7-9 and J is TRBJ2-7, with no clear D. CDR3 length: 13 amino acids. Per the germline V gene, CDR1 is SEHNR and CDR2 is FQNEAQ (reference sequence). The V end was cut by 5 bases, the J end by 9 bases, with 17 bases between. The CDR3 here is CASSPVTRDSQYF. The CDR3 DNA reads as TGTGCCAGCAGCCCAGTCACAAGGGATTCGCAGTACTTC. The entire variable domain, with the rest obtained from reference TRBV7-9 and TRBJ2-7, is as follows: DTGVSQNPRHKITKRGQNVTFRCDPISEHNRLYWYRQTLGQGPEFLTYFQNEAQLEKSRLLSDRFSAERPKGSFSTLEIQRTEQGDSAMYLCASSPVTRDSQYFGPGTRLTVT.

This clone was seen a few times. The CDR3 region has the DNA TGTGCCAGCAGTGGAGGGCTAGCGGGAGGGGATACGCAGTATTTT. Protein product: CASSGGLAGGDTQYF. The chain couples TRBV2 to TRBJ2-3; 12 nucleotides line up with TRBD2. This CDR3 comprises 15 residues. The germline V gene has CDR1 SNHLY and CDR2 FYNNEI. With 4 bases clipped from V and 6 bases from J, the junction kept 5 bases outside the gene matches.

V gene TRBV6-1 combines with J gene TRBJ1-5; D is undetermined. V lost 7 bases and J lost 1, with 8 bases in between. This CDR3 has 13 amino acids. Germline assignment: CDR1 MNHNS and CDR2 SASEGT. The CDR3 nucleotides read TGTGCCAGCAAGGTAGGGAGCAATCAGCCCCAGCATTTT. It codes for CASKVGSNQPQHF.

This chain connects TRBV20-1 to TRBJ2-1, with 9 positions matching TRBD1. This CDR3 has 15 residues. Germline CDR1 reads DFQATT; CDR2 reads SNEGSKA (reference sequence). The V segment lost 0 bases and the J segment 5 bases; nucleotides outside the gene matches: 5. The CDR3 loop reads CSARDYRGLNNEQFF. The DNA for the CDR3 is TGCAGTGCTAGAGATTACAGGGGGCTTAACAATGAGCAGTTCTTC.